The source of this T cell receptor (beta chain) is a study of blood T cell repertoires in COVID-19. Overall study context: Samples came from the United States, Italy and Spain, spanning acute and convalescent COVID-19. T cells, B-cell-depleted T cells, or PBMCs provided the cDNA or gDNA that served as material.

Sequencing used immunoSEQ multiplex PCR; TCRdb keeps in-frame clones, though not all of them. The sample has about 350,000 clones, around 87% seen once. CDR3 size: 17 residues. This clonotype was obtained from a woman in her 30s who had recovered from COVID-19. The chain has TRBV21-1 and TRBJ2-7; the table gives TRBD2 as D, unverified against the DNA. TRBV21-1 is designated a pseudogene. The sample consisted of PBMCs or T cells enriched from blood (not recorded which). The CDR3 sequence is CASGVASGFGTVLEQYF. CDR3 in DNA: TGTGCCAGCGGGGTAGCTAGCGGGTTCGGGACAGTGCTCGAGCAGTACTTC.